One and the same sample provided the 2 T cell receptor beta chains below, sequenced in a study of blood T cell repertoires in COVID-19. The table came from immunoSEQ multiplex PCR; TCRdb's copy has only in-frame clones and leaves some out. The sample holds approximately 27,000 clones, 80% to 90% seen once. The sequenced material came from peripheral blood. Source of these receptors: a woman aged 45-60 years with active COVID-19.

This chain connects TRBV7-3 to TRBJ2-2; 11 bases map to TRBD2. The CDR3 loop spans 20 amino acids. The ends lost 0 bases at V and 6 bases at J; junction bases unmatched: 15. Germline-derived CDR1 and CDR2 are SGHTA and FQGTGA. The CDR3: CASSLTGILAGASRPGELFF. CDR3 DNA sequence: TGTGCCAGCAGCTTAACGGGTATACTAGCGGGAGCCTCTAGGCCCGGGGAGCTGTTTTTT. Complete variable domain (other parts from reference TRBV7-3 and TRBJ2-2): GAGVSQTPSNKVTEKGKYVELRCDPISGHTALYWYRQSLGQGPEFLIYFQGTGAADDSGLPNDRFFAVRPEGSVSTLKIQRTERGDSAVYLCASSLTGILAGASRPGELFFGEGSRLTVL.

The J gene is TRBJ1-5, the V gene TRBV28; D is possibly TRBD1 (5 bases). There are 14 residues in the CDR3. Germline loops: CDR1 MDHEN, CDR2 SYDVKM. With 6 bases removed from V and 9 bases from J, the gap between germline ends came to 18 bases. CDR3 protein: CASSYYGAPSPQHF. As DNA, the CDR3 is TGTGCCAGCAGCTATTATGGGGCGCCTTCGCCCCAGCATTTT.